One sample yielded the 30 T cell receptor beta chains listed below, sequenced in a study of T cell changes during pregnancy in multiple sclerosis. TCRdb keeps only in-frame clones here, not all; method: immunoSEQ multiplex PCR. The data hold some 32,000 clones, with about nine tenths observed a single time. The source material was CD8+ T cells from peripheral blood mononuclear cells, sampled in the second trimester of pregnancy. All receptors derive from a female donor with multiple sclerosis, enrolled in a pregnancy study.

The rearrangement joins TRBV10-2 to TRBJ2-1, with 14 nucleotides matching TRBD2. The junction had 9 bases not matched to a gene; V was cut back by 8 bases and J by 9 bases. The germline CDR1 and CDR2 sequences are WSHSY and SAAADI. The CDR3 length is 15 residues. For the CDR3, the DNA is TGCGCCAGCGGGGGGACTAGCGGGAGCATCAGTGAGCAGTTCTTC. Amino acids: CASGGTSGSISEQFF.

This clone was found a few times. The V and J genes are TRBV6-5 and TRBJ1-1; weak D call: TRBD1 (6 bases). The germline gives CDR1 MNHEY, CDR2 SVGAGI. This CDR3 contains 13 residues. V was clipped by 2 bases and J by 4 bases, with 8 bases between them. CDR3 coding DNA: TGTGCCAGCAGTTACCAACAGGGCACTGAAGCTTTCTTT. Protein: CASSYQQGTEAFF.

This clone was seen only a few times. This chain links TRBV4-2 with TRBJ1-2; 8 bases are shared with TRBD1. The CDR3 loop spans 16 amino acids. Germline loops: CDR1 LGHNA, CDR2 YNFKEQ. V trimming: 3 bases; J trimming: 3 bases; junction bases outside the gene matches: 9. The CDR3 is CASSHPQGVPDYGYTF. The CDR3 region has the DNA TGTGCCAGCAGCCACCCACAGGGGGTCCCTGACTATGGCTACACCTTC.

This chain connects TRBV5-3 to TRBJ1-1; D is possibly TRBD1 (5 bases). TRBV5-3 is recorded as an ORF, its role being uncertain. CDR3 length: 14 amino acids. Between the trimmed V and J ends, which lost 0 bases and 5 bases, there was a span of 11 bases. The CDR3 DNA reads TGTGCCAGAAGCTTGGAGCAGGGCGAGACTGAAGCTTTCTTT. Protein sequence: CARSLEQGETEAFF.

The chain recombines TRBV6-5 with TRBJ2-7, with D possibly TRBD2 on 5 matching bases. The CDR3 totals 14 residues. The V end was cut by 1 base, the J end by 3 bases, with 10 bases between. Per germline, CDR1 MNHEY and CDR2 SVGAGI. CDR3 region: CASSYYVGDYEQYF. Written as DNA, the CDR3 is TGTGCCAGCAGTTACTACGTGGGAGACTACGAGCAGTACTTC.

This chain connects TRBV30 to TRBJ2-7, with D uncertain. The germline V gene encodes CDR1 GTSNPN and CDR2 SVGIG (reference sequence). Trimming removed 8 bases from V and 2 bases from J, with 19 bases in between. This CDR3 comprises 14 residues. The CDR3 DNA sequence: TGTGCCCTCTTACGTACAGATGGCCCCTACGAGCAGTACTTC. Its protein product is CALLRTDGPYEQYF. Using reference TRBV30 and TRBJ2-7 for the parts outside the CDR3, the full variable domain is SQTIHQWPATLVQPVGSPLSLECTVEGTSNPNLYWYRQAAGRGLQLLFYSVGIGQISSEVPQNLSASRPQDRQFILSSKKLLLSDSGFYLCALLRTDGPYEQYFGPGTRLTVT.

V gene TRBV5-4 combines with J gene TRBJ2-1, with D maybe TRBD2 (6 bases). V lost 1 base to trimming and J lost 6 bases, with 20 bases between them. The CDR3 spans 17 residues. Germline CDR1 and CDR2: SGHNT and YYREEE (reference sequence). The CDR3 bases are TGTGCCAGCAGCTTGAAATGGACTATTATCTATCCCAATGAGCAGTTCTTC. It yields the protein CASSLKWTIIYPNEQFF.

This clone was seen just once. V gene TRBV7-9 combines with J gene TRBJ1-2; D call uncertain. The V end lost 4 bases, the J end lost 4 bases, and 16 bases lay between the germline ends. This CDR3 spans 15 amino acids. Germline lookup yields CDR1 SEHNR and CDR2 FQNEAQ (reference sequence). CDR3 DNA sequence: TGTGCCAGCAGCTCCCGGGTCCTTGGGAGCTATGGCTACACCTTC. It is translated as CASSSRVLGSYGYTF. The whole variable domain, filled in from reference TRBV7-9 and TRBJ1-2, reads DTGVSQNPRHKITKRGQNVTFRCDPISEHNRLYWYRQTLGQGPEFLTYFQNEAQLEKSRLLSDRFSAERPKGSFSTLEIQRTEQGDSAMYLCASSSRVLGSYGYTFGSGTRLTVV.

The chain uses TRBV7-5 and TRBJ1-2; the DNA was not used to check the table's D call, TRBD1. TRBV7-5 is tagged as a pseudogene. The CDR3 consists of 17 residues. The CDR3, as DNA: TGTGCCAGAGGGGGACCCCGGGACAGGGTTGCTAACTATGGCTACACCTTC. It encodes CARGGPRDRVANYGYTF.

Regarding this clone: Germline and junction disagree at one end, which may indicate a read error. This rearrangement joins TRBV25-1 to TRBJ2-7; D is possibly TRBD1 (6 bases). Germline V gene lookup returns CDR1 MGHDK and CDR2 SYGVNS. CDR3 length equals 15 residues. CDR3 sequence: CASSDPSGESSEQYF. The DNA of the CDR3 is TGTGCCAGCAGTGATCCATCAGGGGAGTCCTCCGAGCAGTACTTC.

V is TRBV30 and J is TRBJ1-5; D call uncertain. Germline CDR1 GTSNPN, CDR2 SVGIG (reference sequence). This CDR3 is built from 14 residues. V was trimmed by 0 bases and J by 2 bases, leaving 8 bases between them. CDR3 in DNA: TGTGCCTGGAGTGTGATTGGCCGCAATCAGCCCCAGCATTTT. Its protein product is CAWSVIGRNQPQHF.

This chain uses TRBV5-5 with TRBJ1-2; 10 bases match TRBD1. This CDR3 contains 15 residues. CDR1 and CDR2 from the germline V gene are SGHKS and YYEKEE (reference sequence). V dropped 9 bases and J dropped 5; count of bases not matched to a gene: 13. CDR3 DNA sequence: TGTGCCACAAGCCGGGACAGGGGCGAGAATTATGGCTACACCTTC. Its translation: CATSRDRGENYGYTF.

Only one count was recorded for this clone. The chain carries TRBV11-2 and TRBJ1-2; D unresolved. V lost 2 bases, J lost 7 bases, and 8 bases lay in between. CDR1 is SGHAT, CDR2 FQNNGV, per germline. The CDR3 length is 12 residues. CDR3 residues: CASSLSFVGYTF. In DNA form, the CDR3 reads TGTGCCAGCAGCTTATCCTTCGTTGGCTACACCTTC.

This chain links TRBV9 with TRBJ2-7; D perhaps matches TRBD2 (6 bases). Germline V CDR1 and CDR2: SGDLS, YYNGEE. V lost 4 bases and J 3 bases, leaving 17 bases between the germline ends. The CDR3 is 15 amino acids. The CDR3 DNA is TGTGCCAGCAGCATTGGGACTCCCGAATACTACGAGCAGTACTTC. Its translation is CASSIGTPEYYEQYF.

The chain is built from TRBV5-1 and TRBJ2-1; 8 nucleotides line up with TRBD1. This CDR3 region has 16 residues. Per the germline V gene, CDR1 is SGHRS and CDR2 is YFSETQ. The V gene end was trimmed by 0 bases and the J gene end by 3 bases; junction bases not matched to a gene: 5. CDR3 loop: CASSLVGTGIYNEQFF. CDR3 sequence (DNA): TGCGCCAGCAGCTTGGTTGGGACAGGAATCTACAATGAGCAGTTCTTC.

The rearrangement links TRBV5-6 to TRBJ2-5; D call uncertain. Germline V gives CDR1 SGHDT, CDR2 YYEEEE. V was trimmed by 0 bases and J by 5 bases, leaving 8 bases between them. CDR3 size: 13 residues. The CDR3 sequence is CASSLGVGETQYF. CDR3 DNA sequence: TGTGCCAGCAGCTTGGGCGTGGGCGAGACCCAGTACTTC. Based on the CDR3 plus reference TRBV5-6 and TRBJ2-5, the full variable domain is DAGVTQSPTHLIKTRGQQVTLRCSPKSGHDTVSWYQQALGQGPQFIFQYYEEEERQRGNFPDRFSGHQFPNYSSELNVNALLLGDSALYLCASSLGVGETQYFGPGTRLLVL.

The chain uses TRBV6-5 and TRBJ1-5; 9 bases match TRBD1. V dropped 11 bases and J dropped 4; count of bases not matched to a gene: 9. This CDR3 is built from 14 residues. Germline CDR1 MNHEY, CDR2 SVGAGI. CDR3: CAAGRTGVNQPQHF. For the CDR3, the DNA is TGTGCCGCGGGACGGACAGGGGTTAATCAGCCCCAGCATTTT.

This sequence joins TRBV5-6 and TRBJ1-2; 9 bases align to TRBD1. The J segment lost 4 bases and the V segment lost 0 bases, leaving 7 bases of the junction unmatched. The germline V gene has CDR1 SGHDT and CDR2 YYEEEE. The CDR3 extends over 16 amino acids. Here the CDR3 reads CASSLDRDRDLYGYTF. The CDR3 DNA follows: TGTGCCAGCAGCTTGGACCGGGACAGGGACCTCTATGGCTACACCTTC. The full variable domain, with the rest looked up from reference TRBV5-6 and TRBJ1-2, is DAGVTQSPTHLIKTRGQQVTLRCSPKSGHDTVSWYQQALGQGPQFIFQYYEEEERQRGNFPDRFSGHQFPNYSSELNVNALLLGDSALYLCASSLDRDRDLYGYTFGSGTRLTVV.

CDR3 protein: CASEEAGDSQPQHF. The CDR3 DNA reads as TGTGCCAGTGAAGAGGCAGGGGACAGTCAGCCCCAGCATTTT. The chain recombines TRBV19 with TRBJ1-5; TRBD1 matches at 7 bases. Germline CDR1 and CDR2: LNHDA and SQIVND (reference sequence). V lost 8 bases and J lost 6; bases outside the gene matches: 10. This CDR3 is 14 amino acids long.

CDR3 DNA sequence: TGTGCCAGCAGCTTACCTTCGAGCTCCTACAATGAGCAGTTCTTC. Translation: CASSLPSSSYNEQFF. V usage is TRBV7-8 and J usage is TRBJ2-1; D call uncertain. This CDR3 region has 15 residues. Germline loops: CDR1 SGHVS, CDR2 FQNEAQ. V lost 2 bases to trimming and J lost 0 bases, with 8 bases between them.

The rearrangement joins TRBV4-1 to TRBJ1-1, with D maybe TRBD1 (6 bases). Trimming removed 6 bases at V and 4 bases at J, with 15 bases between. Germline V CDR1 and CDR2: MGHRA, YSYEKL. The CDR3 is 14 residues long. The CDR3 reads CASSLSTGTTEAFF. The CDR3 coding sequence is TGCGCCAGCAGTCTTTCTACAGGGACCACTGAAGCTTTCTTT.

The chain employs TRBV5-3 and TRBJ1-3; D is ambiguous. TRBV5-3 is labeled an ORF, and its function is uncertain. The CDR3 runs 16 residues. V dropped 0 bases and J dropped 0 bases, with 10 bases sitting between them. CDR3 sequence reads: CARSLGLRGSGNTIYF. CDR3 nucleotides: TGTGCCAGAAGCTTGGGTTTGCGGGGCTCTGGAAACACCATATATTTT.

The chain has TRBV28 and TRBJ2-7; D may be TRBD2 (6 bases). The V end lost 5 bases, the J end lost 3 bases, and 17 bases lay between the germline ends. This CDR3 spans 15 amino acids. Germline V lookup: CDR1 MDHEN, CDR2 SYDVKM. CDR3 region: CASSPGTPVGYEQYF. The CDR3 nucleotides read TGTGCCAGCAGTCCTGGGACTCCGGTGGGCTACGAGCAGTACTTC. Full variable domain (missing parts from reference TRBV28 and TRBJ2-7): DVKVTQSSRYLVKRTGEKVFLECVQDMDHENMFWYRQDPGLGLRLIYFSYDVKMKEKGDIPEGYSVSREKKERFSLILESASTNQTSMYLCASSPGTPVGYEQYFGPGTRLTVT.

The V gene is TRBV30, the J gene TRBJ1-1; D call uncertain. V lost 0 bases, J lost 7 bases, and 12 bases lay in between. The germline V gene encodes CDR1 GTSNPN and CDR2 SVGIG (reference sequence). The CDR3 sequence is 13 residues long. CDR3 coding DNA: TGTGCCTGGAGTGTCGGAGGGAGGAATGAAGCTTTCTTT. As protein: CAWSVGGRNEAFF. Supplemented by reference TRBV30 and TRBJ1-1, the full variable domain reads SQTIHQWPATLVQPVGSPLSLECTVEGTSNPNLYWYRQAAGRGLQLLFYSVGIGQISSEVPQNLSASRPQDRQFILSSKKLLLSDSGFYLCAWSVGGRNEAFFGQGTRLTVV.

CDR3 in amino acids: CASSLSSSGPNNEQFF. DNA of the CDR3: TGTGCCAGCAGCTTAAGTTCTAGCGGGCCGAACAATGAGCAGTTCTTC. The gene calls are TRBV7-9 and TRBJ2-1, with 8 bases identical to TRBD2. This CDR3 comprises 16 residues. The V gene end was trimmed by 2 bases and the J gene end by 5 bases; junction bases not matched to a gene: 8. Germline CDR1 SEHNR, CDR2 FQNEAQ (reference sequence).

The chain combines TRBV27 with TRBJ2-2, with unresolved D. Germline lookup yields CDR1 MNHEY and CDR2 SMNVEV (reference sequence). The CDR3 has 14 amino acids. V lost 2 bases and J lost 1, with 5 bases in between. CDR3 in DNA: TGTGCCAGCAGTTTACAGATGAACACCGGGGAGCTGTTTTTT. Translating gives CASSLQMNTGELFF.

The chain joins TRBV7-9 to TRBJ2-7, with a possible D match to TRBD1 (6 bases). The CDR3 runs 12 residues. Per germline, CDR1 SEHNR and CDR2 FQNEAQ (reference sequence). The ends were cut back, 5 bases at V and 4 bases at J, with 9 bases in the middle. CDR3 region: CASSPRGYEQYF. CDR3 in DNA: TGTGCCAGCAGCCCCAGGGGATACGAGCAGTACTTC.

V gene TRBV7-7 combines with J gene TRBJ2-1, with D possibly being TRBD2 (5 bases). Deletions cut 5 bases from V and 3 bases from J, with 17 bases between. The germline V gene encodes CDR1 SSHAT and CDR2 FNYEAQ (reference sequence). The CDR3 spans 16 residues. Here the CDR3 reads CASSRNLQEGYNEQFF. The CDR3 DNA sequence: TGTGCCAGCAGCCGCAATTTACAAGAGGGCTACAATGAGCAGTTCTTC.

This clone was picked up one time. In nucleotides, the CDR3 is TGTGCCAGCAGCCAAGAGGGTAGCGGGCGCACTAATGAGCAGTTCTTC. Its protein is CASSQEGSGRTNEQFF. The V gene is TRBV4-2, the J gene TRBJ2-1, with 7 bases lining up with TRBD2. Germline CDR1 LGHNA, CDR2 YNFKEQ. V shed 0 bases, J shed 7 bases, and the junction held 9 bases outside the gene matches. CDR3 size: 16 residues.

This clone appeared once. The genes are TRBV29-1 and TRBJ2-1; 12 positions match TRBD2. The V gene end was trimmed by 6 bases and the J gene end by 8 bases; junction bases not matched to a gene: 8. Germline CDR1 reads SQVTM; CDR2 reads ANQGSEA. The CDR3 length is 14 residues. This CDR3 is CSVGLAGLSDEQFF. CDR3 DNA: TGCAGCGTCGGACTAGCGGGACTCTCAGATGAGCAGTTCTTC.